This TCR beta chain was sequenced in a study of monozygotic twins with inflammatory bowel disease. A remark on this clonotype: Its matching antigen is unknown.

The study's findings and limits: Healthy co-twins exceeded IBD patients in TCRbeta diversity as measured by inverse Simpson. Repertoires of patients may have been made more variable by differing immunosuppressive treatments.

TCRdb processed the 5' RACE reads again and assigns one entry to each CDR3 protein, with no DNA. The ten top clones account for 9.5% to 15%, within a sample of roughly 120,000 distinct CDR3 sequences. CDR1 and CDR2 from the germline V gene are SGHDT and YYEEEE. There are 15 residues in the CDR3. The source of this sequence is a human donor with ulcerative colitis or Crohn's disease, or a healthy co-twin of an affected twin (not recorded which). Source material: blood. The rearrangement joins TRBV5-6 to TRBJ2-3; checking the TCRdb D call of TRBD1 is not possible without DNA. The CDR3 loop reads CASSFAGAPSDTQYF.